The sequence of this TCR beta chain was determined in a study of cytomegalovirus exposure and HLA in healthy donors (TCRdb year 2017). With regard to the full study: According to an earlier analysis of 450 to 650 of the donors, about 180 million T cells yielded over 100 million unique TCR beta sequences and about 300 Gb of sequence data. Roughly 300 gigabases of sequencing data and around 87 million unique TCR sequences were included in an early release covering roughly 600 HLA-typed donors. Typing coverage varied by locus: about 629-640 donors for A, B, C, DRB1 and DQB1; around 560 for DQA1; more than 600 for DPA1; approximately 450 for DPB1. In the later analysis, no new phenotypic data were used to find candidate immune exposures; instead, reliance was placed on TCR beta sequences and their occurrence across donors. In a later genetic analysis, genome-wide SNP genotypes for about three fifths of the roughly 670 donors were used, and that subset was treated as a discovery cohort. Along with the approximately 620-subject first cohort, a separate validation cohort of around 110 different subjects was used. High-throughput TCR immunosequencing, statistical association of individual TCRs with disease status, and machine learning were combined to predict cytomegalovirus infection status. Class I and class II HLA loci were covered by the typing at four-digit resolution. The study used immunosequencing to profile the T cell repertoires of 670 or so subjects and linked those repertoires to cytomegalovirus serostatus. Donor age, sex, ethnicity and CMV serostatus were compiled alongside the repertoire data. Because of strong linkage in the cohort, roughly five DR-DQ haplotypes were treated as single units for association and clustering. To study patterns of TCR occurrence, a later analysis re-analyzed previously published TCR beta repertoires from 666 donors and added high-resolution HLA genotyping. On average, roughly 200,000 unique TCR beta nucleotide sequences were sequenced per donor among some 430 genotyped donors of the cohort, with about 17% of those sequences being non-productive. An earlier analysis of some 500 of the donors used high-throughput TCR beta sequencing to judge whether each TCR beta V gene segment behaved as functional or pseudogenic. All discovery cohort repertoires had been generated using a single sequencing platform. Of the roughly 400 genotyped donors, roughly 80% fell in the genetic ancestry cluster associated with self-reported Caucasian donors. The study aimed to test whether cataloging public T cell receptors could reveal signatures of past pathogen exposure. The paper's findings and limits, for the study overall: The presence/absence analyses assumed that sequencing depth was roughly uniform across donors, and that assumption may not be true. In a later analysis, HLA-associated TCR beta chains were found to be more clonally expanded and to have lower generation probabilities than equally common non-associated chains. Assigning TCR associations to individual alleles was difficult when HLA alleles, especially DR and DQ, strongly co-occurred. The only immune exposure information available for the cohort was CMV serostatus. In a later analysis, several top co-occurrence clusters were reported to appear linked to parvovirus B19, influenza, CMV and Epstein-Barr virus. The classifier was reported to diagnose cytomegalovirus status with high specificity and sensitivity in both the original and validation cohorts. A later analysis found that TCR association rates varied across HLA loci, with DRB1 alleles showing the most associated TCRs and HLA-C alleles the fewest. HLA typing was unavailable for some donors at each locus, so association tests used only the typed subset. A few of the identified cytomegalovirus-associated TCR beta chains were confirmed in vitro to be specific for cytomegalovirus antigens. According to a later analysis, most CMV-associated TCR beta chains appeared to be HLA-restricted, and the HLA associations seemed to be driven largely by CMV exposure. In a later analysis, some 17,000 TCR beta sequences were associated with specific HLA alleles at a false discovery rate of 0.05. In the study, 150 to 200 TCR beta chains were listed as associated with cytomegalovirus. In this cohort, only TCR beta chains were sequenced, and detectable features were limited by the absence of alpha or paired-chain data. According to the authors, the approach could potentially be generalized to other disease states and immunological phenotypes. Broadly in line with IMGT annotations, most TCR beta V segments showed up in productive rearrangements about 87% or about 30% of the time in an earlier analysis of several hundred of the donors. Compared with the roughly 670-donor mean, donors in an Asian-associated ancestry cluster had fewer N-insertions in productive TCRs, according to a later genetic analysis. Some IMGT-functional V segments, including TRBV6-2 and TRBV6-3, could not be told apart with the 87-base-pair reads, so those segments were excluded. A later genetic analysis associated a missense DCLRE1C variant with V-gene and J-gene trimming of TCR beta chains, and an independent cohort replicated the association. Correlated functional status among segregating V segments might be attributable to linkage disequilibrium, but an unknown experimental factor could not be ruled out. While some public TCRs were present in many individuals, most TCR sequences turned up only very rarely across donors. Because counts were too low, about 15 rarely observed V segments, including chromosome 9 orphons, were left out of the earlier analysis of approximately 580 of the donors. A further reported finding was that TCR beta sequences accurately predicted the HLA-A and HLA-B alleles for most subjects in the first cohort. A cluster of highly shared sequence variants was judged likely to represent a technical artifact of the sequencing pipeline.

As concerns this clone: Its cognate antigen has yet to be identified. Base qualities were left out, and no much larger clone turns up one base away.

The protocol used for the library was the immunoSEQ multiplex PCR assay. The multiplex PCR relied on a mix of 60 forward primers for TCR Vbeta segments and 13 reverse primers for TCR Jbeta segments. The CDR3 region of rearranged TCR beta genes was amplified from genomic DNA by a multiplex PCR assay. The Illumina HiSeq System was used to sequence the amplified TCR beta libraries as 87-base-pair reads. For the original study's pipeline: In a later analysis, approximately 74 million unique TCR beta chains were counted across the approximately 640 repertoires, and some 10 million of these chains were shared by at least two donors. Raw reads were error-corrected and collapsed into unique sequences with a nearest-neighbor algorithm that merged closely related sequences to remove PCR and sequencing errors. CDR3 sequences were aligned to IMGT reference sequences to assign V, D and J gene segments. Each retained sequence needed at least a six-nucleotide match to both a V gene segment and a J gene segment. Rearrangements were called productive when the CDR3 lacked stop codons and stayed in frame with V and J; all others were non-productive. Following IMGT convention, CDR3 was defined as the stretch from the second conserved V-encoded cysteine up to the conserved J-encoded phenylalanine. Sequences without an unambiguous match to a single V gene segment were excluded from the earlier analysis of a few hundred of the donors. An earlier analysis of 450 to 650 of the donors called V segments functional above 56.7% productive rearrangements and segregating when the between-donor standard deviation exceeded 5%. A statistical classification framework was built to diagnose cytomegalovirus status from the catalog of TCR beta chain sequences. V and J gene assignment, in a later analysis, came from comparing TCR nucleotide sequences with IMGT/GENE-DB human TR gene sequences. The TCRdist pipeline was used in a later analysis to assign CDR3 sequences and most-parsimonious VDJ recombination scenarios. A later analysis defined each TCR beta chain by its CDR3 amino acid sequence plus V-gene family, and excluded reads lacking a unique V-gene family. In a later analysis, nearly 600 highly shared, low-generation-probability nucleotide sequences were removed to address suspected cross-contamination and a sequencing artifact. In a later analysis, a clonal expansion index for each public chain was calculated from normalized within-repertoire ranks of inferred template counts. A later analysis computed generation probabilities with a VDJ recombination model fitted to out-of-frame rearrangements, and checked the results against IGoR. In a later analysis, hypergeometric tests were used to score TCR-TCR, TCR-HLA and TCR-CMV co-occurrence, with a repertoire-size bias correction applied to TCR pairs. False discovery rates were estimated in a later analysis by permuting HLA or CMV assignments 20 times. In a later analysis, co-occurring TCRs were grouped using DBSCAN, with TCRdist sequence similarity added in when clustering inside HLA-allele-positive subsets. For co-occurrence clustering, repertoires with fewer than 30,000 or more than 120,000 public chains were excluded, along with four or five repertoires with anomalous nucleotide sharing. TCRdb limited this immuneACCESS table to in-frame rearrangements with V and J called. A share of clones is missing; checked studies link under half to unresolved V genes, and the rest is unexplained. The V and J calls and clone size come from that table; D and trimming were worked out from the DNA. Counted in this sample were around 170,000 clones; about 84% of them appeared once. The ten largest clones represent 1.3% of the sample.

The cohort consisted of approximately 670 healthy bone marrow donors. At the time of sampling, every cohort member was nominally healthy, though immune exposures that went unrecorded were likely present. The donor was CMV seropositive and was included in the group of 250 to 350 seropositive cohort members. A peripheral blood sample was provided by each donor, and peripheral blood mononuclear cells were used for TCR beta sequencing. The Qiagen DNeasy Blood Extraction Kit was used to extract genomic DNA from the blood cell samples. The CDR3 spans 14 residues, from the cysteine through the phenylalanine. The kept DNA is CDR3 alone, 42 bases in frame from the first base. The junction carries 13 bases between V and J, which are trimmed by 6 bases and 2 bases respectively. CDR1 and CDR2 (MNHNY, SVGAGI) derive from the germline V gene (reference sequence).

The sample consisted of PBMCs. The source is a man in his forties or fifties in good health and CMV-seropositive. The receptor chain draws on TRBV6-6 and TRBJ2-5; TRBD2 could be the D gene, as 5 bases match. CDR3 region: CASRIGAEQETQYF. The bases are TGTGCCAGCAGGATAGGAGCGGAACAAGAGACCCAGTACTTC.